One and the same sample provided the 25 T cell receptor beta chains below, sequenced in a study of blood T cells in healthy people across ages. A second PCR, run for roughly 7 to 11 cycles, used a sample-barcoded 5' primer plus a J-beta primer mix. Each CDR3 protein gets one entry after TCRdb re-called the 5' RACE reads with MiXCR. The data contain 1.2 million to 1.5 million distinct CDR3 sequences, approximately 60% of them singletons. The sample was blood. The receptor set was obtained from a man aged 18-30 years in good health.

The chain joins TRBV12-3 or TRBV12-4 to TRBJ2-1; TRBD2 matches at 10 bases. V lost 6 bases, J lost 9 bases, and 14 bases stayed unmatched. The CDR3 spans 16 residues. CDR3 sequence reads: CASSPGPAGGRREQFF. As DNA, the CDR3 is TGTGCCAGCAGCCCGGGGCCAGCGGGAGGGCGGCGTGAGCAGTTCTTC.

The rearrangement joins TRBV29-1 to TRBJ2-3; 9 nucleotides align to TRBD2. The germline V gene encodes CDR1 SQVTM and CDR2 ANQGSEA. This CDR3 comprises 14 residues. Trimming cost V 4 bases and J 6 bases; bases outside gene matches: 8. CDR3: CSVGAAGGWDTQYF. CDR3 DNA sequence: TGCAGCGTTGGTGCAGCGGGGGGTTGGGATACGCAGTATTTT.

This chain links TRBV5-1 with TRBJ2-3; D possibly corresponds to TRBD2 (5 bases). CDR1 and CDR2 from the germline V gene are SGHRS and YFSETQ. The V and J ends lost 5 bases and 2 bases respectively, with 15 bases between them. This CDR3 is 15 amino acids long. Written as DNA, the CDR3 is TGCGCCAGCAGGTACGACGGAGGAGCCACAGATACGCAGTATTTT. Translation: CASRYDGGATDTQYF.

V gene TRBV29-1 combines with J gene TRBJ2-7; TRBD1 aligns across 9 bases. Germline V gives CDR1 SQVTM, CDR2 ANQGSEA. CDR3 size: 14 residues. J lost 3 bases, V lost 6 bases, and 9 bases had no gene match. CDR3 sequence reads: CSVGGVTGGYEQYF. The CDR3 DNA sequence: TGCAGCGTCGGGGGAGTGACAGGGGGCTACGAGCAGTACTTC.

A few counts support this clonotype. This chain connects TRBV29-1 to TRBJ2-7, with D tentatively TRBD2 (6 bases). V lost 1 base, J lost 1 base, and 14 bases lay in between. Germline V gives CDR1 SQVTM, CDR2 ANQGSEA. The CDR3 runs 15 residues. This chain's CDR3 is CSVEGAGGGSYEQYF. CDR3 DNA: TGCAGCGTTGAAGGAGCGGGTGGTGGTTCCTACGAGCAGTACTTC.

The table lists this clonotype with a few counts. This chain uses TRBV11-2 with TRBJ1-4; tentatively, D is TRBD1 (5 bases). V lost 5 bases, J lost 7 bases, and 17 bases lay in between. The CDR3 extends over 15 amino acids. Germline loops: CDR1 SGHAT, CDR2 FQNNGV. CDR3 protein: CASSPQGFGIEKLFF. The DNA of the CDR3 is TGTGCCAGCAGCCCTCAGGGTTTCGGGATTGAAAAACTGTTTTTT.

This clonotype was counted only a few times. The chain uses TRBV20-1 and TRBJ2-1, with D possibly matching TRBD2 (5 bases). CDR3 length: 16 amino acids. In germline, CDR1 is DFQATT, CDR2 SNEGSKA (reference sequence). Between the trimmed V and J ends, which lost 5 bases and 4 bases, there was a span of 21 bases. CDR3 sequence: CSARPQGRTEYNEQFF. CDR3 in DNA: TGCAGTGCTCGCCCCCAAGGACGGACTGAGTACAATGAGCAGTTCTTC.

This clonotype has more than one count but fewer than ten. The V call is TRBV4-3, the J call TRBJ2-3; 9 bases align to TRBD2. CDR3 length: 20 amino acids. V dropped 0 bases and J dropped 2; count of bases not matched to a gene: 15. CDR1 is LGHNA, CDR2 YSLEER, per germline. The CDR3 DNA follows: TGCGCCAGCAGCCAAGAATTCGAAGCGGGGGGCACGTGGGACACAGATACGCAGTATTTT. Its protein is CASSQEFEAGGTWDTDTQYF.

The rearrangement links TRBV4-3 to TRBJ2-7; 7 bases agree with TRBD2. The CDR3 length is 15 residues. V shed 2 bases and J 4 bases; nucleotides not matched to a gene: 8. Germline lookup yields CDR1 LGHNA and CDR2 YSLEER. The CDR3: CASSQQAGRDYEQYF. CDR3 bases: TGCGCCAGCAGCCAACAAGCGGGACGGGATTACGAGCAGTACTTC.

V usage is TRBV20-1 and J usage is TRBJ2-5, with 7 bases identical to TRBD1. Germline V gene lookup returns CDR1 DFQATT and CDR2 SNEGSKA (reference sequence). The V and J ends lost 3 bases and 2 bases, in that order; junction bases with no gene match: 9. The CDR3 sequence is 15 residues long. CDR3 sequence reads: CSARGNRGPQETQYF. CDR3 nucleotide sequence: TGCAGTGCTAGGGGAAACAGGGGACCACAAGAGACCCAGTACTTC.

This clonotype showed up just once. The chain couples TRBV7-9 to TRBJ1-2, with unresolved D. The germline CDR1 and CDR2 sequences are SEHNR and FQNEAQ (reference sequence). This CDR3 contains 14 residues. The V gene lost 1 base and the J gene lost 0 bases, with 6 bases spanning the gap. CDR3 bases: TGTGCCAGCAGCTTAGGTCTAGCTAACTATGGCTACACCTTC. It encodes CASSLGLANYGYTF.

The chain couples TRBV27 to TRBJ2-5; TRBD2 matches at 8 bases. TRBJ2-7 explains the end of the DNA better; the J call may be wrong. Per the germline V gene, CDR1 is MNHEY and CDR2 is SMNVEV (reference sequence). CDR3 length: 16 amino acids. The CDR3 reads CASSHVTGLAALEQYF. In nucleotides, the CDR3 is TGTGCCAGCAGTCATGTCACCGGACTAGCTGCGCTCGAGCAGTACTTC.

This clonotype came up a few times. The chain is built from TRBV29-1 and TRBJ2-7, with D maybe TRBD2 (5 bases). The CDR3 spans 13 residues. The V gene lost 5 bases and the J gene lost 0 bases, with 11 bases spanning the gap. CDR1 and CDR2 (germline): SQVTM, ANQGSEA. CDR3: CSVSSGSSYEQYF. The DNA of the CDR3 is TGCAGCGTTTCCTCGGGGAGCTCCTACGAGCAGTACTTC.

The chain's CDR3 is CATLNLSGTQYF. CDR3 bases: TGTGCCACCCTTAACCTTTCGGGTACGCAGTATTTT. The chain joins TRBV12-3 or TRBV12-4 to TRBJ2-3; D is uncertain. The CDR3 is 12 residues long. V was clipped by 10 bases and J by 8 bases, with 16 bases between them.

In the case of this clonotype: At one boundary the junction diverges from the germline segment, which might be a read error. The chain carries TRBV7-2 and TRBJ2-5; TRBD1 matches at 8 bases. The CDR3 extends over 15 amino acids. Germline values: CDR1 SGHTA, CDR2 FQGNSA. The CDR3 sequence: CASSVAGGARETQYF. In nucleotides, the CDR3 is TGTGCCAGCAGCGTAGCAGGGGGCGCCAGAGAGACCCAGTACTTC.

V usage is TRBV2 and J usage is TRBJ2-5; 8 bases agree with TRBD2. The germline gives CDR1 SNHLY, CDR2 FYNNEI. With V trimmed by 3 bases and J by 2 bases, 5 bases remained unmatched. The CDR3 spans 15 residues. The CDR3 DNA sequence: TGTGCCAGCAGTGATGTAGCGGGGTCACAAGAGACCCAGTACTTC. The encoded protein is CASSDVAGSQETQYF.

DNA for the CDR3: TGTGCCAGCAGTTCCTGGGACAGGGTAAACAATGAGCAGTTCTTC. This sequence encodes CASSSWDRVNNEQFF. The gene calls are TRBV6-5 and TRBJ2-1; TRBD1 agrees at 9 bases. CDR1 is MNHEY, CDR2 SVGAGI, per germline. V lost 4 bases and J lost 5; bases outside the gene matches: 6. The CDR3 covers 15 residues.

V gene TRBV29-1 combines with J gene TRBJ2-3; D is possibly TRBD2 (7 bases). The CDR3 contains 14 residues. V was trimmed by 1 base and J by 2 bases, leaving 10 bases between them. Per germline, CDR1 SQVTM and CDR2 ANQGSEA. The CDR3 protein is CSVEAGGLTDTQYF. DNA for the CDR3: TGCAGCGTTGAAGCGGGGGGCCTCACAGATACGCAGTATTTT.

J is TRBJ2-5 and V is TRBV20-1; D remains unclear. Gene TRBJ2-7 matches the end of the DNA better, so the J call may be wrong. Germline V CDR1 and CDR2: DFQATT, SNEGSKA (reference sequence). CDR3 length equals 11 residues. The chain's CDR3 is CSASGSNEQYF. CDR3 DNA: TGCAGTGCTAGCGGTAGCAACGAGCAGTACTTC.

The gene calls are TRBV10-3 and TRBJ1-2; unclear D gene. In germline, CDR1 is ENHRY, CDR2 SYGVKD. The V end was cut by 4 bases, the J end by 8 bases, with 14 bases between. This CDR3 region has 13 residues. CDR3 bases: TGTGCCATCAGTGGCGACGCTCCTCGGGGCTACACCTTC. Translating it yields CAISGDAPRGYTF.

The CDR3 bases are TGTGCCAGCAGCACCCGAAGGGACACCCGAACCTACGAGCAGTACTTC. Translation gives CASSTRRDTRTYEQYF. The chain joins TRBV7-2 to TRBJ2-7, with a weak D call TRBD1 (6 bases). The germline V gene has CDR1 SGHTA and CDR2 FQGNSA. The V and J ends lost 5 bases and 2 bases respectively, with 19 bases between them. The CDR3 consists of 16 residues.

This clonotype was found a few times. Its ends do not fully match the called genes, so a read error is possible. The chain links TRBV7-7 to TRBJ2-7; D not resolved. The V gene's germline CDR1 is SSHAT and CDR2 FNYEAQ (reference sequence). This CDR3 is built from 15 residues. The CDR3 here is CASSPKQRTTYEQYF. The DNA for the CDR3 is TGTGCTAGCAGCCCGAAACAAAGGACCACATACGAGCAGTACTTC.

This clonotype was seen ten or more times. The chain combines TRBV6-5 with TRBJ2-1; no reliable D call. The V gene lost 6 bases and the J gene lost 0 bases, with 6 bases spanning the gap. Germline lookup yields CDR1 MNHEY and CDR2 SVGAGI. This CDR3 spans 13 amino acids. CDR3 DNA sequence: TGTGCCAGCAGCCCTTTCTCCTACAATGAGCAGTTCTTC. Its translation: CASSPFSYNEQFF.

The V call is TRBV5-1, the J call TRBJ1-2, with no clear D. Deletions cut 2 bases from V and 8 bases from J, with 13 bases between. This CDR3 is 13 amino acids long. CDR1 and CDR2 from the germline V gene are SGHRS and YFSETQ. CDR3 amino acids: CASSFAELDGYTF. In DNA, the CDR3 is TGCGCCAGCAGCTTCGCCGAGCTTGACGGCTACACCTTC.

As concerns this clonotype: The CDR3 carries no conserved terminal phenylalanine or tryptophan, so it likely arises from a read error. The rearrangement links TRBV7-9 to TRBJ2-1; the D is unclear. CDR1 is SEHNR and CDR2 is FQNEAQ in the germline V gene (reference sequence). The V end was cut by 0 bases, the J end by 4 bases, with 13 bases between. The CDR3 spans 16 residues. The CDR3 is CASSLAEGQQYNEQFL. In DNA, the CDR3 is TGTGCCAGCAGCTTAGCGGAAGGGCAGCAATACAATGAGCAGTTCTTA.